A selection of T cell receptor beta chains follows, all from one sample in a study of technical replicates of blood from several donors. This table comes from immunoSEQ multiplex PCR, and its TCRdb copy is limited to in-frame clones, with some not included. The sample has some 85,000 clones; about 94% are singletons. Material for sequencing was T cells isolated from PBMCs. These receptor sequences come from a human donor in good health. The CDR3 runs from the conserved cysteine through the conserved F or W. A D gene is named only where the DNA matches it firmly. Part of the rows lack a size; the others show once, few, many or a class for expanded clones.

TRBV30	TRBD2	NA	TRBJ2-3	CAWSVGGDTQYF	TGTGCCTGGAGTGTCGGGGGGGATACGCAGTATTTT
TRBV4-3	NA	once	TRBJ2-1	CASSQILSRGRSYNEQFF	TGCGCCAGCAGCCAGATCTTGTCCCGGGGTCGCTCCTACAATGAGCAGTTCTTC
TRBV11-2	NA	once	TRBJ1-4	CASSFLPPRDWNEKLFF	TGTGCCAGCAGCTTCCTTCCTCCCAGGGATTGGAATGAAAAACTGTTTTTT
TRBV4-1	NA	once	TRBJ1-1	CASSQDYPGYTEAFF	TGCGCCAGCAGCCAAGACTATCCAGGGTACACTGAAGCTTTCTTT
TRBV6-1	NA	NA	TRBJ2-7	CASNWGRVYEQYF	TGTGCCAGCAATTGGGGCAGGGTCTACGAGCAGTACTTC
TRBV5-4	TRBD2	NA	TRBJ2-7	CASSFSSGASYEQYF	TGTGCCAGCAGCTTTTCTAGCGGGGCCTCCTACGAGCAGTACTTC
TRBV19	NA	NA	TRBJ2-7	CASSIGESVYEQYF	TGTGCCAGTAGTATCGGGGAATCGGTTTACGAGCAGTACTTC
TRBV6-4	NA	once	TRBJ2-1	CASSDPTRRAEQFF	TGTGCCAGCAGTGACCCGACTAGAAGGGCGGAGCAGTTCTTC
TRBV27	TRBD2	NA	TRBJ2-7	CASTTIAGVEQYF	TGTGCCAGCACCACTATAGCGGGAGTTGAGCAGTACTTC
TRBV13	TRBD2	NA	TRBJ2-5	CASSLVGPGLGLQETQYF	TGTGCCAGCAGCTTAGTGGGGCCGGGACTAGGACTCCAAGAGACCCAGTACTTC
TRBV19	TRBD1	NA	TRBJ2-7	CASSPQGAGVYEQYF	TGTGCCAGTAGTCCACAGGGGGCGGGAGTGTACGAGCAGTACTTC
TRBV2	TRBD1	NA	TRBJ1-4	CADRGPGYEKLFF	TGTGCCGACAGGGGTCCGGGTTATGAAAAACTGTTTTTT
TRBV27	NA	NA	TRBJ1-5	CASSQQGDQPQHF	TGTGCCAGCAGTCAACAGGGAGATCAGCCCCAGCATTTT
TRBV18	TRBD1	NA	TRBJ1-5	CASSPPGTGSNQPQHF	TGTGCCAGCTCACCGCCCGGGACAGGGAGCAATCAGCCCCAGCATTTT
TRBV15	TRBD2	NA	TRBJ2-3	CATSRGLAGGDTQYF	TGTGCCACCAGCAGGGGACTAGCGGGAGGGGATACGCAGTATTTT
TRBV2	TRBD2	NA	TRBJ2-7	CASSDLAGGLYEQYF	TGTGCCAGCAGTGACTTAGCGGGAGGATTATACGAGCAGTACTTC
TRBV15	TRBD2	NA	TRBJ2-4	CATSVLAGGVAKNIQYF	TGTGCCACCAGCGTTTTAGCGGGAGGCGTAGCCAAAAACATTCAGTACTTC
TRBV20-1	NA	NA	TRBJ2-5	CSAQLQETQYF	TGCAGTGCTCAACTCCAAGAGACCCAGTACTTC
TRBV6-5	NA	NA	TRBJ1-1	CASSSSSTEAFF	TGTGCCAGCAGTTCGTCCAGCACTGAAGCTTTCTTT
TRBV5-1	TRBD1	NA	TRBJ1-5	CASSSTGGIQPQHF	TGCGCCAGCAGCTCGACAGGGGGAATTCAGCCCCAGCATTTT
TRBV28	NA	NA	TRBJ1-4	CASSLIDGVANEKLFF	TGTGCCAGCAGTTTAATTGACGGGGTTGCTAATGAAAAACTGTTTTTT
TRBV30	TRBD1	NA	TRBJ2-7	CAWRGTGNFRYEQYF	TGTGCCTGGAGGGGGACAGGGAATTTTCGCTACGAGCAGTACTTC
TRBV4-1	TRBD1	NA	TRBJ2-1	CASSQAELLGQGWNEQFF	TGCGCCAGCAGCCAAGCAGAACTTCTGGGACAGGGCTGGAATGAGCAGTTCTTC